This is a list of T cell receptor beta chains from one sample in a study of human T cells and chemical hapten exposure. TCRdb independently ran MiXCR on the RACE reads; one entry per CDR3 protein. The sample carries more than 85,000 distinct CDR3 sequences, about 11% recorded once. The sample consisted of whole blood, taken in connection with sensitization to the hapten diphenylcyclopropenone (DPC). These TCRs come from a man aged 35 to 55 with alopecia areata. Some clones in this sample may be carry-over from other donors' samples. Both conserved end residues are part of each CDR3. A D gene is named only where the DNA matches it firmly. The size of a clone is reported for some rows only, either as once, few or many, or as a class for expanded clones.

cdr3_nt	cdr3_aa	clone_size	cdr3_length	v_call	j_call	d_call
TGTGCCAGCAGTGACTCGTGGGAGGGTGCAGATACGCAGTATTTT	CASSDSWEGADTQYF	few	15	TRBV6-4	TRBJ2-3	TRBD2
TGTGCCAGCAGTGGAGGGGGCGCGACAGATACGCAGTATTTT	CASSGGGATDTQYF	many	14	TRBV28	TRBJ2-3	NA
TGCAGTGCTAGAGATCTGCTGTCCTCTAACTATGGCTACACCTTC	CSARDLLSSNYGYTF	few	15	TRBV20-1	TRBJ1-2	NA
TGTGCCAGCAGCCAACTCGCGTGGGGGGAGGGGGACGAGCAGTACTTC	CASSQLAWGEGDEQYF	many	16	TRBV7-9	TRBJ2-7	NA
TGTGCCAGCAGCTTAGCAGGGGTTAAGCCCCAGCATTTT	CASSLAGVKPQHF	NA	13	TRBV7-2	TRBJ1-5	NA
TGTGCCAGCGAGGGGGGGGGCAATCAGCCCCAGCATTTT	CASEGGGNQPQHF	NA	13	TRBV2	TRBJ1-5	NA
TGTGCCAGCAACCAGGCTCGGAACACTGAAGCTTTCTTT	CASNQARNTEAFF	few	13	TRBV7-8	TRBJ1-1	NA
TGTGCCAGCAGTTTACGGGGAAGGGATGGCTACACCTTC	CASSLRGRDGYTF	many	13	TRBV27	TRBJ1-2	NA
TGTGCCAGCAGCCACAGTAGGCTAGCGGCGGTCACAGATACGCAGTATTTT	CASSHSRLAAVTDTQYF	NA	17	TRBV7-2	TRBJ2-3	TRBD2
TGTGCCAGCAGTTTTCGTTTCGGGGCTTTCTTT	CASSFRFGAFF	few	11	TRBV28	TRBJ1-1	NA
TGTGCCAGTAGTATAGATCAGACAGGGACGGTCGGCAATCAGCCCCAGCATTTT	CASSIDQTGTVGNQPQHF	few	18	TRBV19	TRBJ1-5	TRBD1
TGTGCCAGCAGTGCCCCGGGGCAGGGATTAAGGCAGCCCCAGCATTTT	CASSAPGQGLRQPQHF	NA	16	TRBV21-1	TRBJ1-5	NA
TGTGCCAGCAGCCCACGCCCCCGAGATACGCAGTATTTT	CASSPRPRDTQYF	few	13	TRBV7-9	TRBJ2-3	NA
TGCAGCGCAAAATGGGGCTCGGCCACCCACGGAGATACGCAGTATTTT	CSAKWGSATHGDTQYF	few	16	TRBV29-1	TRBJ2-3	NA
TGTGCCAGCAGCCAAGCGAAAGGGAGCACAGATACGCAGTATTTT	CASSQAKGSTDTQYF	few	15	TRBV4-2	TRBJ2-3	NA
TGTGCCAGCAGCTTAGGGATTACGGGCTATGGCTACACCTTC	CASSLGITGYGYTF	NA	14	TRBV7-6	TRBJ1-2	NA